One sample yielded the 4 T cell receptor beta chains listed below, sequenced in a study of metastatic and nonmetastatic thyroid tumors (dated by TCRdb to the early 2020s). Libraries were constructed by PCR. Sequencing took place on an Illumina HiSeq 4000. TCRdb reanalyzed the raw reads on its own, using fastp at Q25 for trimming and MiXCR for clone calling, and kept in-frame beta chains. The sample table contains over 25,000 clones; only one count was recorded for approximately 16% of them. The leading ten clones occupy about 4% of the sample. None of the patients had been given any treatment before thyroid surgery. The sample consisted of blood. The receptors originated from a female donor with papillary thyroid cancer or a benign thyroid nodule (not recorded which). Some clones in this sample may be carry-over from other donors' samples.

The sample holds many counts of this clone. The genes are TRBV20-1 and TRBJ2-3, with 14 bases that match TRBD2. The CDR3 extends over 18 amino acids. Germline values: CDR1 DFQATT, CDR2 SNEGSKA (reference sequence). Trimming cost V 0 bases and J 3 bases; bases outside gene matches: 8. The CDR3 sequence is CSARDMRGTSGRTDTQYF. The CDR3 nucleotides are TGCAGTGCTAGAGATATGAGGGGGACTAGCGGGAGAACAGATACGCAGTATTTT.

This clone was seen repeatedly, ten times or more. This chain joins TRBV15 and TRBJ2-7; 7 bases line up with TRBD1. This CDR3 region has 16 residues. V was pared by 3 bases and J by 1 base, with 9 bases of the junction left unmatched. Germline V CDR1 and CDR2: LNHNV, YYDKDF (reference sequence). The CDR3 coding sequence is TGTGCCACCAGCAGTAGAACAGGGGTCACGTCCTACGAGCAGTACTTC. It encodes CATSSRTGVTSYEQYF.

Of note for this clone: A read error is likely, as this CDR3 ends without the conserved phenylalanine or tryptophan. The limits of the CDR3 on the DNA are not certain, so only TCRdb's listed CDR3 is given. The rearrangement joins TRBV9 to TRBJ1-1. The CDR3 has 8 amino acids, counting both end residues. Germline-derived CDR1 and CDR2 are SGDLS and YYNGEE. This chain's CDR3 is CASSLTLT.

This clone has at least ten counts. The chain carries TRBV7-2 and TRBJ1-4; D gene ambiguous. Germline V gene lookup returns CDR1 SGHTA and CDR2 FQGNSA. Trimming left V 0 bases short and J 0 bases short, with 5 bases between. The CDR3 is made up of 15 amino acids. As DNA, the CDR3 is TGTGCCAGCAGCTTAGCACCAACAACTAATGAAAAACTGTTTTTT. Its translation: CASSLAPTTNEKLFF.